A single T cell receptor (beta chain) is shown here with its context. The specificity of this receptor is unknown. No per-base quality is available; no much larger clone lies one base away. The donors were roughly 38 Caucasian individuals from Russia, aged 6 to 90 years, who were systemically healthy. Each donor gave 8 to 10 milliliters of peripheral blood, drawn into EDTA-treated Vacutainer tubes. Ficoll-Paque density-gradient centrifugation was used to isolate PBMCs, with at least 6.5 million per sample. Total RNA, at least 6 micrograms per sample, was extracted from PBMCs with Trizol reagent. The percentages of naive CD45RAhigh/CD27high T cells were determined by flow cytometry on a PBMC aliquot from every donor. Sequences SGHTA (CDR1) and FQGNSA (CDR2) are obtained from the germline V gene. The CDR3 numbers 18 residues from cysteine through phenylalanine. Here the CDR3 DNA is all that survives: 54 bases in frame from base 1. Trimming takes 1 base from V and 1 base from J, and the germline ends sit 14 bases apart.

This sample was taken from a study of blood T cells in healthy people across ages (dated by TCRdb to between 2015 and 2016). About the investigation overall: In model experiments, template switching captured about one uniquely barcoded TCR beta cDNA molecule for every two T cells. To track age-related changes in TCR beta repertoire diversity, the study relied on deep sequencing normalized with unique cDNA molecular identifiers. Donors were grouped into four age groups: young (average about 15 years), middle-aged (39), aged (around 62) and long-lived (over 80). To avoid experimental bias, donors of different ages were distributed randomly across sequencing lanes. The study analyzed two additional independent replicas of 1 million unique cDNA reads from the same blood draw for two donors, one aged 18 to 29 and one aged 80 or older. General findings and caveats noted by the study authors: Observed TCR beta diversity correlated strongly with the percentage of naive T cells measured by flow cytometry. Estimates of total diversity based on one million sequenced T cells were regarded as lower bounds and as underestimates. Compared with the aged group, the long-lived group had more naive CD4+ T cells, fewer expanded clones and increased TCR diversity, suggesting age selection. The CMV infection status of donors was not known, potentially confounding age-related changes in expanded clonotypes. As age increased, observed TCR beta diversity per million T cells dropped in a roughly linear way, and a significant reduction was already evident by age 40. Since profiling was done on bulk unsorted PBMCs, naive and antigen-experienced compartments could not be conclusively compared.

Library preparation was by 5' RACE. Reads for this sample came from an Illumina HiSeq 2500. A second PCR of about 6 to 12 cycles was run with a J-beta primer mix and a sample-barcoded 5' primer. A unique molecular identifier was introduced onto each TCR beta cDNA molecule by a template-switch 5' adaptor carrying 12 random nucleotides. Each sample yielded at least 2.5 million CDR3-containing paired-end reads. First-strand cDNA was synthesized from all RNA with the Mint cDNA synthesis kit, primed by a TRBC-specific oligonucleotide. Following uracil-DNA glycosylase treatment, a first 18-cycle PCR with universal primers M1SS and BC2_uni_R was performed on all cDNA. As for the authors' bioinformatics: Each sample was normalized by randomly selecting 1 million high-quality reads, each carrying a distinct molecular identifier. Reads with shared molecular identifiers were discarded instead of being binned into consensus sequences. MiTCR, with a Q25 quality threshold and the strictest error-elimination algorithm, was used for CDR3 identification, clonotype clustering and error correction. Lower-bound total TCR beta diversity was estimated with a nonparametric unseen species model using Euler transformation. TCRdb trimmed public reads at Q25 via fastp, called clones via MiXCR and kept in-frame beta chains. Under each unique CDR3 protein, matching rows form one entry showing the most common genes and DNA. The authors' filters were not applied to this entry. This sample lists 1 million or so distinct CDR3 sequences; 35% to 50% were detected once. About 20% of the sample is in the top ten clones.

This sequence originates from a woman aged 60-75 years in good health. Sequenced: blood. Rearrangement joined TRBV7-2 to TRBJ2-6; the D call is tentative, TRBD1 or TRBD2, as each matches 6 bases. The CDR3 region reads CASSLEGPGASGANVLTF. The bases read TGTGCCAGCAGCTTAGAAGGTCCGGGGGCGTCTGGGGCCAACGTCCTGACTTTC.